The present T cell receptor beta chain was sequenced within a study of blood T cell repertoires in COVID-19. Turning to the study itself: The United States, Italy and Spain supplied acute and convalescent COVID-19 samples. Sources were T cells, B-cell-depleted T cells, or PBMCs; the material itself was cDNA or gDNA.

As originally analysed: Nucleated cell counts were estimated from reference gene primer amplification. TCRdb's copy holds only in-frame clones and misses some; the assay was immunoSEQ multiplex PCR. From that table come the V and J calls and clone size; the DNA was used to work out D and trimming. The profile covers 130,000 or so clones, with roughly 80% appearing a single time and 3% taken by the ten largest. The CDR3 spans 11 residues. V was cut by 6 bases and J by 7 bases, with 10 bases left in between. In germline, CDR1 is MDHEN, CDR2 SYDVKM. The chain has TRBV28 and TRBJ2-7, with no clear D. The sample consisted of peripheral blood. The receptor was derived from a woman older than 75 with acute or convalescent COVID-19. CDR3 coding DNA: TGTGCCAGCAGCCCTTCACGGGAGCAGTACTTC. Residues: CASSPSREQYF.